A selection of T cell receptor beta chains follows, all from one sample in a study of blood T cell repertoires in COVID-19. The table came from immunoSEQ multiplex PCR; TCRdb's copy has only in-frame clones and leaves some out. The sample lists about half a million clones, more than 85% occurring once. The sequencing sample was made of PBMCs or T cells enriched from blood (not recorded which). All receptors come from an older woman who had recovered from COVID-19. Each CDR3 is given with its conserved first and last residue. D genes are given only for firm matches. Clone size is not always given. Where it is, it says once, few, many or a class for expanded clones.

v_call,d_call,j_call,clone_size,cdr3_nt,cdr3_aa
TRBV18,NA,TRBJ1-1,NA,TGTGCCAGCTCACCACAAGGGCAGGGAAGCTCTGAAGCTTTCTTT,CASSPQGQGSSEAFF
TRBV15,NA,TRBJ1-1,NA,TGTGCCACCAGCAGAGTAAGGGGGAACAGGCCGGGGACTGAAGCTTTCTTT,CATSRVRGNRPGTEAFF
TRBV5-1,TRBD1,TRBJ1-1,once,TGCGCCAGCAGCTGGCAGGGACAGGGGAGGATGAACACTGAAGCTTTCTTT,CASSWQGQGRMNTEAFF
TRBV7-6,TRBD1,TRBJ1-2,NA,TGTGCCAGCTTCCTGTTCCGCCGGGACAGGGTCTTCGACTATGGCTACACCTTC,CASFLFRRDRVFDYGYTF
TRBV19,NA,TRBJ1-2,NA,TGTGCCAGTAGTATCTGGAGGGGTATCGACGGTAGTGAAGGCTACACCTTC,CASSIWRGIDGSEGYTF
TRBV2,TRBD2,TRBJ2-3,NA,TGTGCCAGCAGGTCGATCGGGCTAGCGGGGGGCCCGAGCACAGATACGCAGTATTTT,CASRSIGLAGGPSTDTQYF
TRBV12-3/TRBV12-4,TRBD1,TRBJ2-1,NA,TGTGCCAGCAGTTCACAGGGGGAAACGTTCTTC,CASSSQGETFF
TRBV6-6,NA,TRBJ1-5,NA,TGTGCCAGCAGTTACCCTACCCCTCAGCCCCAGCATTTT,CASSYPTPQPQHF
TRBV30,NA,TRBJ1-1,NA,TGTGCCTGGGTTCGGAACACTGAAGCTTTCTTT,CAWVRNTEAFF
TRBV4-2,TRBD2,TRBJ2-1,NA,TGTGCCAGCAGCCACGGACTAGCGGGTTCCTACAATGAGCAGTTCTTC,CASSHGLAGSYNEQFF
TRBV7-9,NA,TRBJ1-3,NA,TGTGCCAGCAGCTACGGGGCTGGAAACACCATATATTTT,CASSYGAGNTIYF
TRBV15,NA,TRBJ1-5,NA,TGTGCCACCAGCAGAGAAGGACTCGGTGAGGTGCCCCAGCATTTT,CATSREGLGEVPQHF
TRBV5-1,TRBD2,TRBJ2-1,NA,TGCGCCAGCAACTTGGGACTAGCTACGTCTGAGCAGTTCTTC,CASNLGLATSEQFF
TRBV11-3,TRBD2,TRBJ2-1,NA,TGTGCCAGCAGCTTAGCCCCGCCGGGGCCTAGCGGAAACAATGAGCAGTTCTTC,CASSLAPPGPSGNNEQFF
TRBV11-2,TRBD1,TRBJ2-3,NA,TGTGCCAGCAGCCTGGGGACAGGGCCAGATACGCAGTATTTT,CASSLGTGPDTQYF
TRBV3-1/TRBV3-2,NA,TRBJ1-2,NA,TGTGCCAGCAGCCAAGGGGCGGGTGGGAGCTATGGCTACACCTTC,CASSQGAGGSYGYTF
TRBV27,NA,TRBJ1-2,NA,TGTGCCAGCAGTTACCGGGCGGCAGGGGCCTATGGCTACACCTTC,CASSYRAAGAYGYTF
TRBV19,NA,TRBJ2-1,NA,TGTGCCAGTAGGAGGGACTACAATGAGCAGTTCTTC,CASRRDYNEQFF
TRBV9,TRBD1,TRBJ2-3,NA,TGTGCCAGCAGCTTCAGAGGGGGCGTGACAGATACGCAGTATTTT,CASSFRGGVTDTQYF
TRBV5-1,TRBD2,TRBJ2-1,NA,TGCGCCAGCAGCTCGCGCGGGACTAGCGGGGGGTCATACAATGAGCAGTTCTTC,CASSSRGTSGGSYNEQFF
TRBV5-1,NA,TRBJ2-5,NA,TGCGCCAGCAGCCCTCGACAGCAAGAGACCCAGTACTTC,CASSPRQQETQYF
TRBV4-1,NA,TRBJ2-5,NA,TGCGCCAGCAGCCAAGATAGGGCACAGGGCCAAGAGACCCAGTACTTC,CASSQDRAQGQETQYF
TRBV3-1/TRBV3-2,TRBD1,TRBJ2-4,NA,TGTGCCAGCAGCCAACTGGGTCAGGGGGCAGGGGCCAAAAACATTCAGTACTTC,CASSQLGQGAGAKNIQYF
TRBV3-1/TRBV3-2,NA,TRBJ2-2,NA,TGTGCCAGCAGCCAAGCCCGGTGGGGCCGGGAGCTGTTTTTT,CASSQARWGRELFF
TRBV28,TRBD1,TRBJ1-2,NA,TGTGCCAGCAGCCCCCCACGACAGGGGGTGAACTATGGCTACACCTTC,CASSPPRQGVNYGYTF
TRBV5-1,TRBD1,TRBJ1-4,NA,TGCGCCAGCAGCCCGGGACAGGGCGATGAAAAACTGTTTTTT,CASSPGQGDEKLFF
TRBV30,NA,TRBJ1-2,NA,TGTGCCTGGAGTGCGAGCCCGCTAGTCTATGGCTACACCTTC,CAWSASPLVYGYTF
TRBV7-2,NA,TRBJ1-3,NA,TGTGCCAGCAGCTTAGTACCCGGACAGAGCTCTGGAAACACCATATATTTT,CASSLVPGQSSGNTIYF
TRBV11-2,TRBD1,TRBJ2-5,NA,TGTGCCAGCAGCCCCGTGACAGGGTCGGAGACCCAGTACTTC,CASSPVTGSETQYF
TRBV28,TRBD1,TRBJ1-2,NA,TGTGCCAGCAGTCCGCTGGGGGACAGGGGGTATGGCTACACCTTC,CASSPLGDRGYGYTF
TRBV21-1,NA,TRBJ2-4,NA,TGTGCCAGCAGCAAAGAGGGGGAGAACATTCAGTACTTC,CASSKEGENIQYF
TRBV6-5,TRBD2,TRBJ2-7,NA,TGTGCCAGCAGTTGGGGACTAGCGGGGTCTCAAGAGCAGTACTTC,CASSWGLAGSQEQYF
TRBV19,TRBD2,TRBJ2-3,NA,TGTGCCAGTAGTAACACTCCGGGGGGGGCAGGAGATACGCAGTATTTT,CASSNTPGGAGDTQYF
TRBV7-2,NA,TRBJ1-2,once,TGTGCCAGCAGCTTGGGAGTGGGTGCTAACTATGGCTACACCTTC,CASSLGVGANYGYTF
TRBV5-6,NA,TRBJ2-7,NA,TGTGCCAGCAGCTGGGGATTAACAGGGATTCCGGGCTACGAGCAGTACTTC,CASSWGLTGIPGYEQYF
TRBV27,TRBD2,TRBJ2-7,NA,TGTGCCAGCAGTTTAAGGGGACTAGCAGCCTACGAGCAGTACTTC,CASSLRGLAAYEQYF